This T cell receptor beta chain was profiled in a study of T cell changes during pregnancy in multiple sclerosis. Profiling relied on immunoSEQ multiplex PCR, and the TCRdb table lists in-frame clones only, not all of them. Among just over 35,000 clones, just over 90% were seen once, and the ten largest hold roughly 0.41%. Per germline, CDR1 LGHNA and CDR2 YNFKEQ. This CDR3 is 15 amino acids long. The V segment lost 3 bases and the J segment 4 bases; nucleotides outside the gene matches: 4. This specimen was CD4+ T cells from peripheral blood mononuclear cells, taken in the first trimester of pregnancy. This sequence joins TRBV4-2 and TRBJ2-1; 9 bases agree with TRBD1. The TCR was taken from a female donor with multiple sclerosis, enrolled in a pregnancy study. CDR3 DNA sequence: TGTGCCAGCAGCCATCCCGGGACAGGGTACAATGAGCAGTTCTTC. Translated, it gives CASSHPGTGYNEQFF.